The T cell receptor beta chain described here comes from a study of blood T cell repertoires in COVID-19. This CDR3 region has 16 residues. J gave up 4 bases and V 0 bases, and 5 bases lay outside the gene matches. CDR1 LGHNA and CDR2 YNFKEQ come from the germline V gene. TCRdb keeps only in-frame clones here, not all; method: immunoSEQ multiplex PCR. The sample yields 200,000 to 300,000 clones, approximately 84% seen once. In this sample, this clone turned up once. This sequence originates from a man aged 45-60 years with acute or convalescent COVID-19. V gene TRBV4-2 combines with J gene TRBJ1-2; 10 bases are shared with TRBD1. The specimen sequenced was peripheral blood. The DNA for the CDR3 is TGTGCCAGCAGCCAAGACTTGACAGGGGGCGGCTATGGCTACACCTTC. Translating it yields CASSQDLTGGGYGYTF.